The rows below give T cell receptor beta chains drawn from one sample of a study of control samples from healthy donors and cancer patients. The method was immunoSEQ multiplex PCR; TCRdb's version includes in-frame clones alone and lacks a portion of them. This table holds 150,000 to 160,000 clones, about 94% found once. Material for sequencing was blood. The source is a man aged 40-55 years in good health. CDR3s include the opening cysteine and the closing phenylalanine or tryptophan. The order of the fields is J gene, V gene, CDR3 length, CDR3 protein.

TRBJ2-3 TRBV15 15 CATSRGGGALDTQYF
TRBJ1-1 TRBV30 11 CAWRGTTEAFF
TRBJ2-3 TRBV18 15 CASSRWDSSTDTQYF
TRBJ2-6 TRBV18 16 CASSPQPSSGANVLTF
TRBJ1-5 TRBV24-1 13 CATSADRVGPQHF
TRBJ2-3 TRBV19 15 CASSAQGFSTDTQYF
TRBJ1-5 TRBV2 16 CASSEAGGLSNQPQHF
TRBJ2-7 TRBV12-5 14 CASGLVGGFDEQYF
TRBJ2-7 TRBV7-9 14 CASSQGRINYEQYF
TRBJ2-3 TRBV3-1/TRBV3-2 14 CASSQSRGTDTQYF
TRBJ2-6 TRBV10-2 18 CASSAKGHQPSGANVLTF
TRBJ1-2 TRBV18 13 CASSRLSGFGYTF
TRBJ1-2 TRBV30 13 CAWSVTGEYGYTF
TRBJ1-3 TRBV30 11 CAWRRGQAIYF
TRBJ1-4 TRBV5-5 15 CASSLGEGAYEKLFF
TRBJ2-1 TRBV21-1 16 CASSTRAGGQGNEQFF
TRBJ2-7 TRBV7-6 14 CASSLAQGLAEQYF
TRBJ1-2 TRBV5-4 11 CASSSTYGYTF
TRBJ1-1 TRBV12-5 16 CASGPPLQENTDVAFF
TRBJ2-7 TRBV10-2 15 CASTETLGSPYEQYF
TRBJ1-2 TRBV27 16 CASSLSAGHTGYGYTF
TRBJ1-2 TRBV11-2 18 CASSLPGQGYFDNYGYTF
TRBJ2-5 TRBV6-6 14 CASSYTGSQETQYF
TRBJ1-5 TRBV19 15 CASSHVRDKNQPQHF
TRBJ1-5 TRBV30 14 CAWSAFGGNQPQHF
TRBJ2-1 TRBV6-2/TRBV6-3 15 CASSYVGSSYNEQFF
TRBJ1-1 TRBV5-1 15 CASSFVQGLNTEAFF
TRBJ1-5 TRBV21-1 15 CASSKADGNNQPQHF
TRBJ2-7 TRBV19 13 CASSLDRGYEQYF
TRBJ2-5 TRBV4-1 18 CASSQDGDSGDTWGTQYF
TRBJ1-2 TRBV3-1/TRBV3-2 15 CASSPRDSWNYGYTF
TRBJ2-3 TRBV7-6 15 CASSLARASTDTQYF
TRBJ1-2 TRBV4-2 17 CASSQDPNRGTLYGYTF
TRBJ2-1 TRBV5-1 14 CASSGGGINNEQFF
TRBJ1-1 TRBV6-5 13 CASSYGRFTEAFF
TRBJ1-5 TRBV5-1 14 CASSPGQGGWPQHF
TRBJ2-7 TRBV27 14 CASSFTGSDYEQYF
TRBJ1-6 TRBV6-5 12 CASRGSVSPLHF
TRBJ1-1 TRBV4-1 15 CASSLLGTANTEAFF
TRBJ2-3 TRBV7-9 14 CASSLTGEADTQYF
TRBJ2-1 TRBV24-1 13 CATHAGQYNEQFF
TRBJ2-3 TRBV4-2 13 CASSRGDTDTQYF
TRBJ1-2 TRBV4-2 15 CASSQDNRANYGYTF
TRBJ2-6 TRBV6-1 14 CASSEATGANVLTF
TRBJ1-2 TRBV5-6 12 CASSLGGLSYTF
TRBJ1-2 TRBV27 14 CASSLSIGPYGYTF
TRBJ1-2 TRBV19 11 CASTTGKGYTF
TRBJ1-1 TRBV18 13 CASQLSQGDEAFF
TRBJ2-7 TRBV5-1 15 CARSPGGGRANEQYF
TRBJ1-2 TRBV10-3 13 CAISVNSRYGYTF
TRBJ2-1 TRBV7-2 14 CASSLTGSYNEQFF
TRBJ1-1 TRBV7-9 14 CASSLVGVNTEAFF
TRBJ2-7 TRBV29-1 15 CSVEEGWTDSYEQYF
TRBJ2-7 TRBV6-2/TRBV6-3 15 CASSYSLGGAYEQYF